These 21 T cell receptor beta chains were sequenced from one sample in a study of shared clonotypes between healthy human individuals. The naive CD8 subset, CD45RO-negative cells positively selected for CCR7, excluded terminally differentiated effector memory CD45RA+ cells. TCRdb's table, derived via immunoSEQ multiplex PCR, lists solely in-frame clones and lacks some. The sample has fewer than 850,000 clones; approximately 97% are singletons. Specimen: naive CD8+ T cells sorted from blood. These receptors were taken from a man younger than 40 in good health.

J is TRBJ2-1 and V is TRBV19; D is possibly TRBD1 (6 bases). With 8 bases removed from V and 4 bases from J, the gap between germline ends came to 12 bases. Germline loops: CDR1 LNHDA, CDR2 SQIVND (reference sequence). This CDR3 contains 13 residues. The CDR3 DNA reads as TGTGCCAGTTCTCTTACAGGGTACAATGAGCAGTTCTTC. This translates into CASSLTGYNEQFF.

The genes are TRBV6-6 and TRBJ2-7, with 7 positions matching TRBD2. The CDR3 spans 14 residues. V gave up 6 bases and J gave up 4 bases; unmatched junction bases: 9. Per the germline V gene, CDR1 is MNHNY and CDR2 is SVGAGI (reference sequence). The CDR3 region is CASSYLADEYEQYF. The CDR3 DNA reads as TGTGCCAGCAGCTACCTAGCGGACGAATACGAGCAGTACTTC.

The DNA for the CDR3 is TGCGCCAGCAACCCCCCGGGGAGAGTCCGCTACGAGCAGTACTTC. It translates to CASNPPGRVRYEQYF. The rearrangement joins TRBV10-1 to TRBJ2-7; perhaps TRBD2 as D (5 bases). The CDR3 runs 15 residues. Trimming shortened V by 7 bases and J by 3 bases, and 19 bases separated the two germline ends. Germline CDR1 and CDR2: WNHNN and SYGVQD (reference sequence).

V is TRBV2 and J is TRBJ1-1; D remains ambiguous. V shed 1 base and J shed 0 bases, with 3 bases lying between them. Germline V lookup: CDR1 SNHLY, CDR2 FYNNEI. The CDR3 runs 13 residues. CDR3 DNA sequence: TGTGCCAGCAGTGAAGAGGTGAACACTGAAGCTTTCTTT. Translation: CASSEEVNTEAFF.

This chain connects TRBV4-1 to TRBJ2-1, with 9 bases fitting TRBD2. CDR1 and CDR2 (germline): MGHRA, YSYEKL. V was clipped by 1 base and J by 1 base; unmatched bases: 2. The CDR3 is made up of 16 amino acids. For the CDR3, the DNA is TGCGCCAGCAGCCAAGCGACTAGCGGATCCTACAATGAGCAGTTCTTC. Protein: CASSQATSGSYNEQFF.

The chain employs TRBV20-1 and TRBJ1-2, with D perhaps TRBD1 (5 bases). With 3 bases removed from V and 7 bases from J, the gap between germline ends came to 9 bases. The germline gives CDR1 DFQATT, CDR2 SNEGSKA (reference sequence). The CDR3 has 11 amino acids. The CDR3 loop reads CSASHRSGYTF. Written as DNA, the CDR3 is TGCAGTGCTAGCCACAGGTCTGGCTACACCTTC.

The rearrangement links TRBV5-8 to TRBJ2-7; 11 bases fit TRBD1. V was clipped by 0 bases and J by 0 bases; unmatched bases: 2. Germline V gives CDR1 SGHTS, CDR2 YDEGEE. This CDR3 contains 16 residues. CDR3: CASSLAGTGGSYEQYF. CDR3 nucleotide sequence: TGTGCCAGCAGCTTGGCTGGGACAGGGGGCTCCTACGAGCAGTACTTC.

This sequence joins TRBV29-1 and TRBJ2-7; 7 bases are a match to TRBD1. CDR3 size: 13 residues. The V and J ends lost 5 bases and 1 base, in that order; junction bases with no gene match: 5. Germline CDR1 SQVTM, CDR2 ANQGSEA. CDR3 amino acids: CSVRGQESYEQYF. CDR3 DNA sequence: TGCAGCGTTAGAGGACAGGAGTCCTACGAGCAGTACTTC.

The V gene is TRBV29-1, the J gene TRBJ1-1; D not certain. Germline V CDR1 and CDR2: SQVTM, ANQGSEA. The CDR3 is 11 amino acids. The V end lost 6 bases, the J end lost 1 base, and 6 bases lay between the germline ends. CDR3 nucleotides: TGCAGCGTGGACGGGAACACTGAAGCTTTCTTT. This codes for CSVDGNTEAFF.

The gene calls are TRBV28 and TRBJ2-5, with TRBD1 identical over 7 bases. J gave up 5 bases and V 6 bases, and 12 bases lay outside the gene matches. Germline V gene data show CDR1 as MDHEN and CDR2 as SYDVKM. The CDR3 runs to 15 residues. The CDR3 bases are TGTGCCAGCAGCCTTACCCTCGGGACAGAGGAGACCCAGTACTTC. It codes for CASSLTLGTEETQYF.

V gene TRBV4-3 combines with J gene TRBJ1-1; no reliable D call. Germline values: CDR1 LGHNA, CDR2 YSLEER. The CDR3 covers 14 residues. Trimming shortened V by 4 bases and J by 1 base, and 10 bases separated the two germline ends. The CDR3 coding sequence is TGCGCCAGCAGCCGCTCAAGGCAGAACACTGAAGCTTTCTTT. Translated: CASSRSRQNTEAFF.

V gene TRBV15 combines with J gene TRBJ2-3; D call uncertain. Germline V gene data show CDR1 as LNHNV and CDR2 as YYDKDF (reference sequence). V lost 4 bases, J lost 0 bases, and 11 bases lay in between. The CDR3 contains 15 residues. The CDR3: CATSTSPTSTDTQYF. The CDR3 DNA reads as TGTGCCACCAGCACTTCCCCCACTAGCACAGATACGCAGTATTTT.

The chain has TRBV7-8 and TRBJ1-2; 7 bases align to TRBD1. Germline-derived CDR1 and CDR2 are SGHVS and FQNEAQ. Losses at the gene ends were 5 bases for V and 3 bases for J; bases not matched to a gene: 15. The CDR3 is made up of 17 amino acids. CDR3 residues: CASSNPIDRERDYGYTF. The CDR3 DNA follows: TGTGCCAGCAGCAACCCAATCGACAGGGAGAGAGACTATGGCTACACCTTC.

V and J are TRBV11-2 and TRBJ2-3; 14 nucleotides line up with TRBD2. J lost 3 bases, V lost 4 bases, and 12 bases had no gene match. Germline V gene lookup returns CDR1 SGHAT and CDR2 FQNNGV. The CDR3 is made up of 19 amino acids. The CDR3 DNA is TGTGCCAGCAGCTCACCTTGGGGACTAGCGGGAGAAATAACAGATACGCAGTATTTT. It encodes CASSSPWGLAGEITDTQYF.

V usage is TRBV19 and J usage is TRBJ2-7; D unresolved. Germline assignment: CDR1 LNHDA and CDR2 SQIVND (reference sequence). V shed 3 bases and J shed 0 bases, with 6 bases lying between them. The CDR3 contains 13 residues. This CDR3 is CASSIHDSYEQYF. CDR3 in DNA: TGTGCCAGTAGTATTCATGACTCCTACGAGCAGTACTTC.

The chain recombines TRBV27 with TRBJ2-5; 7 nucleotides align to TRBD1. V lost 5 bases and J lost 2; bases outside the gene matches: 11. From germline, CDR1 is MNHEY and CDR2 SMNVEV (reference sequence). CDR3 length equals 16 residues. The CDR3 spells CASSLQGGRLQETQYF. In DNA form, the CDR3 reads TGTGCCAGCAGTCTCCAAGGGGGCCGCCTACAAGAGACCCAGTACTTC.

This clone was recorded once. The same CDR3 can be traced to other DNA sequences in this sample. V gene TRBV7-9 combines with J gene TRBJ2-3, with D uncertain. The CDR3 runs 14 residues. CDR1 SEHNR and CDR2 FQNEAQ come from the germline V gene (reference sequence). Between the trimmed V and J ends, which lost 1 base and 3 bases, there was a span of 8 bases. The CDR3 is CASSLVGTTDTQYF. CDR3 sequence (DNA): TGTGCCAGCAGCTTAGTTGGCACAACAGATACGCAGTATTTT. Combining the CDR3 with reference TRBV7-9 and TRBJ2-3 gives the whole variable domain DTGVSQNPRHKITKRGQNVTFRCDPISEHNRLYWYRQTLGQGPEFLTYFQNEAQLEKSRLLSDRFSAERPKGSFSTLEIQRTEQGDSAMYLCASSLVGTTDTQYFGPGTRLTVL.

V usage is TRBV15 and J usage is TRBJ2-7, with TRBD1 as a possible D gene (6 bases). V was pared by 1 base and J by 2 bases, with 12 bases between. The germline gives CDR1 LNHNV, CDR2 YYDKDF (reference sequence). CDR3 length equals 15 residues. CDR3 nucleotide sequence: TGTGCCACCAGCAGAGCCAGGGGAACTCCCTACGAGCAGTACTTC. It translates to CATSRARGTPYEQYF.

The chain links TRBV27 to TRBJ1-2; D is undetermined. Trimming took 0 bases from V and 0 from J, leaving 8 bases between them. In germline, CDR1 is MNHEY, CDR2 SMNVEV (reference sequence). CDR3 size: 15 residues. DNA of the CDR3: TGTGCCAGCAGTTTATCGATAGAAGCTAACTATGGCTACACCTTC. This sequence encodes CASSLSIEANYGYTF.

The chain couples TRBV5-1 to TRBJ2-7; 8 bases match TRBD1. Germline V CDR1 and CDR2: SGHRS, YFSETQ. V shed 3 bases and J 4 bases; nucleotides not matched to a gene: 9. The CDR3 totals 15 residues. In DNA, the CDR3 is TGCGCCAGCAGCTCGGCGACAGGGGAGGTGTACGAGCAGTACTTC. It is translated as CASSSATGEVYEQYF.

The chain combines TRBV27 with TRBJ2-7, with TRBD1 identical over 8 bases. In germline, CDR1 is MNHEY, CDR2 SMNVEV (reference sequence). The V gene end was trimmed by 4 bases and the J gene end by 0 bases; junction bases not matched to a gene: 11. The CDR3 extends over 17 amino acids. CDR3 nucleotide sequence: TGTGCCAGCAGTTCTCTGACAGGGGACTCCCCCTCCTACGAGCAGTACTTC. Protein sequence: CASSSLTGDSPSYEQYF.